This record covers a single T cell receptor (beta chain). Its antigen remains unidentified. The authors extracted at least 6 micrograms of total RNA per sample. For the second PCR, which ran for about 6 to 11 cycles, a sample-barcoded 5' primer and a J-beta primer mix were used. TCRdb re-called the 5' RACE reads with MiXCR, one entry per CDR3 protein. The data hold about 1 million distinct CDR3 sequences, with under 55% observed a single time. The data belong to a study of blood T cells in healthy people across ages. Study-level results: Higher diversity, along with more naive CD4+ cells, distinguished long-lived donors from aged donors.

Trimming left V 3 bases short and J 1 base short, with 14 bases between. This CDR3 contains 16 residues. Per the germline V gene, CDR1 is SGDLS and CDR2 is YYNGEE. The TCR was taken from a woman aged 55-75 years in good health. The rearrangement uses TRBV9 and TRBJ2-1, with no clear D. Source material: blood. The CDR3 loop is CASSGRLGASYNEQFF. In nucleotides, the CDR3 is TGTGCCAGCAGCGGTCGCCTTGGCGCGTCCTACAATGAGCAGTTCTTC. The full variable domain, rest sourced from reference TRBV9 and TRBJ2-1, is DSGVTQTPKHLITATGQRVTLRCSPRSGDLSVYWYQQSLDQGLQFLIQYYNGEERAKGNILERFSAQQFPDLHSELNLSSLELGDSALYFCASSGRLGASYNEQFFGPGTRLTVL.